A selection of T cell receptor beta chains follows, all from one sample in a study of T-cell memory formation after mild COVID-19. TCRdb redid the calling of the 5' RACE reads with MiXCR, one entry per CDR3 protein. The data contain a few hundred thousand distinct CDR3 sequences, 16% of them singletons. Sequenced material: PBMCs or a T cell subset sorted from them (not recorded which). These receptors came from a young man who had mild COVID-19 (a few samples of this study predate the infection). Cell type and time point are not known. The CDR3 runs from the conserved cysteine through the conserved F or W. The D gene is left open where the match is weak. Part of the rows lack a size; the others show once, few, many or a class for expanded clones.

D | J | V | size | DNA | CDR3
TRBD1 | TRBJ2-3 | TRBV29-1 | NA | TGCAGCGTTGTTCGACAGGGGTCAGATACGCAGTATTTT | CSVVRQGSDTQYF
NA | TRBJ2-3 | TRBV24-1 | NA | TGTGCCACCGAAGCAGGGGGGGAAAACCCTAGCACAGATACGCAGTATTTT | CATEAGGENPSTDTQYF
NA | TRBJ2-5 | TRBV27 | few | TGTGCCAGCAGTTTCCTAGGCGGACAAGAGACCCAGTACTTC | CASSFLGGQETQYF
NA | TRBJ1-2 | TRBV29-1 | few | TGCAGCGTTGAAGGGAGAGCGGAGGCACACACCTTC | CSVEGRAEAHTF
NA | TRBJ1-2 | TRBV19 | few | TGTGCCAGTGGTTCCCTTGGACCGGCGTGGAGCTATGGCTACACCTTC | CASGSLGPAWSYGYTF
NA | TRBJ2-3 | TRBV5-1 | few | TGCGCCAGCAGCTCACAAACCCGCACAGATACGCAGTATTTT | CASSSQTRTDTQYF
NA | TRBJ2-1 | TRBV11-2 | NA | TGTGCCAGCAGCTTAGTGGAGGAGGGTGAGCAGTTCTTC | CASSLVEEGEQFF
NA | TRBJ1-1 | TRBV12-3/TRBV12-4 | NA | TGTGCCAGCAGTAGAGACATGGGGGCTGAAGCTTTCTTT | CASSRDMGAEAFF
TRBD2 | TRBJ2-3 | TRBV12-3/TRBV12-4 | NA | TGTGCCAGCAGTTTCAAGCGAGCGGGGGGCACAGATACGCAGTATTTT | CASSFKRAGGTDTQYF
TRBD2 | TRBJ2-1 | TRBV6-5 | NA | TGTGCCAGCAGTGCGGGACCACTAGCGGGGGCCGTAAATGAGCAGTTCTTC | CASSAGPLAGAVNEQFF